The rows below give T cell receptor beta chains drawn from one sample of a study of cytomegalovirus exposure and HLA in healthy donors. Repertoires were generated with immunoSEQ multiplex PCR, while TCRdb's copy carries only in-frame clones and drops some. The sample lists some 240,000 clones; 70% to 90% were seen once. The sample taken for sequencing was PBMCs. These receptors originate from a woman aged 25 to 39 in good health and CMV-seropositive. Both conserved end residues are part of each CDR3. The D gene is left open where the match is weak. Expanded clones are given a class, and other clones once, few, many or no size at all.

V: TRBV6-1
D: TRBD2
size: .
J: TRBJ2-7
DNA: TGTGCCAGCAGTGAACCGCTAGCGGGTATTTACGAGCAGTACTTC
CDR3: CASSEPLAGIYEQYF

V: TRBV27
D: TRBD1
size: .
J: TRBJ1-5
DNA: TGTGCCAGCAGTTTACGCCCGCCCGACAGGGGCAATCAGCCCCAGCATTTT
CDR3: CASSLRPPDRGNQPQHF

V: TRBV6-1
D: .
size: .
J: TRBJ2-5
DNA: TGTGCCAGCAGTGAAGCGGGGCTAGCGCTTCAAGAGACCCAGTACTTC
CDR3: CASSEAGLALQETQYF

V: TRBV2
D: TRBD2
size: few
J: TRBJ2-6
DNA: TGTGCCAGCAGTGTTGAGGGAGGGACTGGGGCCAACGTCCTGACTTTC
CDR3: CASSVEGGTGANVLTF

V: TRBV5-1
D: TRBD1
size: .
J: TRBJ1-2
DNA: TGCGCCAGCAGTGGACAGGGGGCGGAGGGCTACACCTTC
CDR3: CASSGQGAEGYTF

V: TRBV5-6
D: TRBD2
size: .
J: TRBJ2-7
DNA: TGTGCCAGCAGCTTCAGCGGGAGCCACGAGCAGTACTTC
CDR3: CASSFSGSHEQYF

V: TRBV18
D: .
size: .
J: TRBJ2-7
DNA: TGTGCCAGCTCACCACCGGCCTCCTCCTACGAGCAGTACTTC
CDR3: CASSPPASSYEQYF

V: TRBV7-3
D: .
size: .
J: TRBJ1-1
DNA: TGTGCCAGCAGCCGGACAGTTAACACTGAAGCTTTCTTT
CDR3: CASSRTVNTEAFF

V: TRBV7-9
D: TRBD1
size: .
J: TRBJ2-7
DNA: TGTGCCAGCAGCTTAGAAGGGGGACAGGGGGCCTACGAGCAGTACTTC
CDR3: CASSLEGGQGAYEQYF

V: TRBV5-8
D: .
size: .
J: TRBJ2-5
DNA: TGTGCCAGCAGCTTTCGCTTCCGGCAGGGGGAGACCCAGTACTTC
CDR3: CASSFRFRQGETQYF

V: TRBV6-1
D: .
size: .
J: TRBJ2-2
DNA: TGTGCCAGCAGGGGCTACAGGGCCGGGGAGCTGTTTTTT
CDR3: CASRGYRAGELFF

V: TRBV9
D: TRBD2
size: .
J: TRBJ2-3
DNA: TGTGCCAGCAGCGTAGGAGGGACCGGGGGGACAGATACGCAGTATTTT
CDR3: CASSVGGTGGTDTQYF

V: TRBV2
D: .
size: .
J: TRBJ2-5
DNA: TGTGCCAGCAGGGACAGCCAAGAGACCCAGTACTTC
CDR3: CASRDSQETQYF

V: TRBV7-9
D: TRBD1
size: few
J: TRBJ2-1
DNA: TGTGCCAGCAGCTCCCGGACAGGGCTAAGCTCCTACAATGAGCAGTTCTTC
CDR3: CASSSRTGLSSYNEQFF

V: TRBV6-1
D: .
size: .
J: TRBJ2-1
DNA: TGTGCCAGCAGTCGAAGCGGTAATGAGCAGTTCTTC
CDR3: CASSRSGNEQFF

V: TRBV27
D: TRBD1
size: .
J: TRBJ2-7
DNA: TGTGCCAGCAGCCCCAGAGGGACAGGGTTATACGAGCAGTACTTC
CDR3: CASSPRGTGLYEQYF

V: TRBV29-1
D: .
size: .
J: TRBJ2-7
DNA: TGCAGCGTTATAGGGCGGGGTGGGACGGCTACCTACGAGCAGTACTTC
CDR3: CSVIGRGGTATYEQYF

V: TRBV18
D: TRBD1
size: .
J: TRBJ1-1
DNA: TGTGCCAGCTCACAATTGACAGGGGACACTGAAGCTTTCTTT
CDR3: CASSQLTGDTEAFF

V: TRBV9
D: TRBD2
size: .
J: TRBJ2-1
DNA: TGTGCCAGCAGCGCGAGCGGGAACTCCTACAATGAGCAGTTCTTC
CDR3: CASSASGNSYNEQFF

V: TRBV29-1
D: .
size: .
J: TRBJ1-1
DNA: TGCAGCGGCCTCTCAGGGTTGAACACTGAAGCTTTCTTT
CDR3: CSGLSGLNTEAFF

V: TRBV5-1
D: .
size: .
J: TRBJ2-2
DNA: TGCGCCAGCAGCTTGCTCTCAGCGGTCGCGAACACCGGGGAGCTGTTTTTT
CDR3: CASSLLSAVANTGELFF

V: TRBV6-1
D: .
size: .
J: TRBJ2-2
DNA: TGTGCCAGCAGTGAAACAGCGAACACCGGGGAGCTGTTTTTT
CDR3: CASSETANTGELFF

V: TRBV10-3
D: TRBD2
size: .
J: TRBJ2-5
DNA: TGTGCCATCAGTGAGTCGGGGCTAGCGGGAGGGCCGGAGACCCAGTACTTC
CDR3: CAISESGLAGGPETQYF

V: TRBV30
D: .
size: .
J: TRBJ2-1
DNA: TGTGCCTGGAGTGTGGGCAGCTCCTACAATGAGCAGTTCTTC
CDR3: CAWSVGSSYNEQFF

V: TRBV11-2
D: TRBD2
size: .
J: TRBJ2-7
DNA: TGTGCCAGCAGCTTTGGGAGCGGGGGTTTTTACGAGCAGTACTTC
CDR3: CASSFGSGGFYEQYF

V: TRBV2
D: TRBD1
size: .
J: TRBJ2-5
DNA: TGTGCCAGCACTGCGCTTGGGACAGTAAAAGAGACCCAGTACTTC
CDR3: CASTALGTVKETQYF

V: TRBV6-1
D: TRBD2
size: .
J: TRBJ2-7
DNA: TGTGCCAGCAGTGAACGGGAGCTAGCGGGCTACGAGCAGTACTTC
CDR3: CASSERELAGYEQYF

V: TRBV29-1
D: .
size: .
J: TRBJ1-2
DNA: TGCAGCGTTCAGGGCTATGCTTCTAACTATGGCTACACCTTC
CDR3: CSVQGYASNYGYTF

V: TRBV9
D: TRBD1
size: .
J: TRBJ2-3
DNA: TGTGCCAGCAGCGTAGCTACGAGGGACAGGGTGTATACGCAGTATTTT
CDR3: CASSVATRDRVYTQYF

V: TRBV9
D: .
size: .
J: TRBJ1-2
DNA: TGTGCCAGCAGCCCCACTCCCGGAGGGCACCAATACCCAGCTAACTATGGCTACACCTTC
CDR3: CASSPTPGGHQYPANYGYTF

V: TRBV27
D: TRBD1
size: .
J: TRBJ2-7
DNA: TGTGCCAGCAGTAGGGACAGAAACTACGAGCAGTACTTC
CDR3: CASSRDRNYEQYF

V: TRBV28
D: .
size: .
J: TRBJ1-2
DNA: TGTGCCAGCAGGTCCGACCCGGGGTTAGGCTACACCTTC
CDR3: CASRSDPGLGYTF

V: TRBV27
D: TRBD1
size: .
J: TRBJ2-1
DNA: TGTGCCAGCAGTTTAGGGGGACAGAACAATGAGCAGTTCTTC
CDR3: CASSLGGQNNEQFF

V: TRBV5-1
D: .
size: .
J: TRBJ2-7
DNA: TGCGCCAGCAGCTTGGAGACAGGTTTCGAGCAGTACTTC
CDR3: CASSLETGFEQYF

V: TRBV30
D: TRBD1
size: .
J: TRBJ1-2
DNA: TGTGCCTGGAGACACAGGGGAGGCTACACCTTC
CDR3: CAWRHRGGYTF

V: TRBV7-9
D: .
size: .
J: TRBJ2-7
DNA: TGTGCCAGCAGCTTAGGCGGAGGGGCTAACGAGCAGTACTTC
CDR3: CASSLGGGANEQYF

V: TRBV6-1
D: TRBD2
size: .
J: TRBJ2-2
DNA: TGTGCCAGCTATAGACTAGCGGACGACGGGGAGCTGTTTTTT
CDR3: CASYRLADDGELFF

V: TRBV6-6
D: TRBD1
size: .
J: TRBJ2-1
DNA: TGTGCCAGCAGTCCAACCCGGACAGGATACAATGAGCAGTTCTTC
CDR3: CASSPTRTGYNEQFF

V: TRBV19
D: .
size: .
J: TRBJ1-2
DNA: TGTGCCAGTAGTATCCGCAGCTATGGCTACACCTTC
CDR3: CASSIRSYGYTF

V: TRBV9
D: .
size: once
J: TRBJ2-3
DNA: TGTGCCAGCAGCGTAGTCGGGGGAATAAGGACAGATACGCAGTATTTT
CDR3: CASSVVGGIRTDTQYF

V: TRBV7-2
D: .
size: .
J: TRBJ2-5
DNA: TGTGCCAGCAGCCCAATCACCCGGCAGTACTTC
CDR3: CASSPITRQYF

V: TRBV5-1
D: TRBD1
size: .
J: TRBJ1-5
DNA: TGCGCCAGCAGCTTGAACGGACAGGGTGGACAGCCCCAGCATTTT
CDR3: CASSLNGQGGQPQHF

V: TRBV9
D: .
size: once
J: TRBJ2-3
DNA: TGTGCCAGCAATGACGGGAGCACAGATACGCAGTATTTT
CDR3: CASNDGSTDTQYF

V: TRBV6-1
D: TRBD1
size: .
J: TRBJ2-1
DNA: TGTGCCAGCAGTGTAGTGACCGGGACAGGTCAGTATGAGCAGTTCTTC
CDR3: CASSVVTGTGQYEQFF

V: TRBV7-9
D: .
size: .
J: TRBJ1-4
DNA: TGTGCCAGCAGCTTGGTCGCAGCTAATGAAAAACTGTTTTTT
CDR3: CASSLVAANEKLFF

V: TRBV5-5
D: .
size: .
J: TRBJ1-1
DNA: TGTGCCAGCAGCTTGGGGGCAACTGAAGCTTTCTTT
CDR3: CASSLGATEAFF

V: TRBV6-5
D: .
size: .
J: TRBJ2-1
DNA: TGTGCCACCGAGAGAGGGCCCTTCCAGTTCTTC
CDR3: CATERGPFQFF

V: TRBV5-4
D: TRBD1
size: .
J: TRBJ2-7
DNA: TGTGCCAGCAGCTACGGACAGGGGGGAACCTACGAGCAGTACTTC
CDR3: CASSYGQGGTYEQYF

V: TRBV6-6
D: TRBD2
size: .
J: TRBJ2-1
DNA: TGTGCCAGCGAACGGACTAGCGGGGGGCTTGGTGAGCAGTTCTTC
CDR3: CASERTSGGLGEQFF

V: TRBV7-2
D: .
size: .
J: TRBJ2-5
DNA: TGTGCCAGCAGCGTCACCGGGACTTACCAAGAGACCCAGTACTTC
CDR3: CASSVTGTYQETQYF

V: TRBV28
D: .
size: few
J: TRBJ1-4
DNA: TGTGCCAGCCGAGGGACAACTAATGAAAAACTGTTTTTT
CDR3: CASRGTTNEKLFF

V: TRBV5-1
D: TRBD1
size: .
J: TRBJ2-2
DNA: TGCGCCAGCAGCCAGACAGGGGGGGAGACCGGGGAGCTGTTTTTT
CDR3: CASSQTGGETGELFF

V: TRBV5-6
D: TRBD1
size: .
J: TRBJ1-5
DNA: TGTGCCAGCAGCGGGCAAGGGGGCCCCGGCCAGCCCCAGCATTTT
CDR3: CASSGQGGPGQPQHF

V: TRBV5-1
D: TRBD2
size: once
J: TRBJ2-3
DNA: TGCGCCAGCAGCTTGGATCCGGGAGGGAGCACAGATACGCAGTATTTT
CDR3: CASSLDPGGSTDTQYF

V: TRBV6-4
D: .
size: few
J: TRBJ2-7
DNA: TGCAGGAAAGTCTACGAGCAGTACTTC
CDR3: CRKVYEQYF

V: TRBV14
D: .
size: .
J: TRBJ2-5
DNA: TGTGCCAGCAGCCAAGGGACTTACGAGACCCAGTACTTC
CDR3: CASSQGTYETQYF

V: TRBV27
D: .
size: .
J: TRBJ2-5
DNA: TGTGCCAGCAGCCATCAAGAGACCCAGTACTTC
CDR3: CASSHQETQYF